The 28 T cell receptor beta chains in this list originate from one sample, sequenced in a study of cytomegalovirus exposure and HLA in healthy donors. Primers: 60 Vbeta forward and 13 Jbeta reverse. Some clones are missing from TCRdb's copy, which holds only in-frame ones; the method was immunoSEQ multiplex PCR. The sample holds around 30,000 clones, 62% seen once. The sample was PBMCs. These receptors originate from a male donor in good health and CMV-seropositive.

The chain joins TRBV15 to TRBJ1-4, with a weak D call TRBD1 (5 bases). This CDR3 has 13 amino acids. V was cut by 5 bases and J by 8 bases, with 12 bases left in between. The V gene's germline CDR1 is LNHNV and CDR2 YYDKDF (reference sequence). CDR3 sequence: CATSYVKGEKLFF. The CDR3 DNA sequence: TGTGCCACCAGCTATGTAAAGGGGGAAAAACTGTTTTTT.

The V and J genes are TRBV6-5 and TRBJ1-6; the match to TRBD1 covers 7 bases. The CDR3 is made up of 16 amino acids. Per germline, CDR1 MNHEY and CDR2 SVGAGI. Losses at the gene ends were 2 bases for V and 6 bases for J; bases not matched to a gene: 7. CDR3 in amino acids: CASSYTSGQFNSPLHF. The CDR3 DNA follows: TGTGCCAGCAGTTACACCTCGGGACAGTTTAATTCACCCCTCCACTTT.

The rearrangement links TRBV5-6 to TRBJ2-1; tentative D call: TRBD2 (5 bases). Germline V gene data show CDR1 as SGHDT and CDR2 as YYEEEE. V was cut by 4 bases and J by 0 bases, with 17 bases left in between. CDR3 length equals 17 residues. CDR3 amino acids: CASSLRTASISYNEQFF. CDR3 DNA: TGTGCCAGCAGCCTCCGGACTGCCTCTATCTCCTACAATGAGCAGTTCTTC.

The chain couples TRBV6-5 to TRBJ1-5, with TRBD1 matching over 7 bases. The V gene's germline CDR1 is MNHEY and CDR2 SVGAGI. The CDR3 is 15 residues long. Trimming cost V 2 bases and J 5 bases; bases outside gene matches: 6. The CDR3 sequence: CASSYAFDRDQPQHF. CDR3 DNA sequence: TGTGCCAGCAGTTACGCGTTCGACAGGGATCAGCCCCAGCATTTT.

V is TRBV7-8 and J is TRBJ2-3; D not resolved. Trimming pared 5 bases from V and 6 bases from J, leaving 9 bases between. Germline lookup yields CDR1 SGHVS and CDR2 FQNEAQ. The CDR3 has 12 residues. The CDR3 loop reads CASSPARDTQYF. The CDR3 region has the DNA TGTGCCAGCAGCCCGGCGAGGGATACGCAGTATTTT. Full variable domain (missing parts from reference TRBV7-8 and TRBJ2-3): GAGVSQSPRYKVAKRGQDVALRCDPISGHVSLFWYQQALGQGPEFLTYFQNEAQLDKSGLPSDRFFAERPEGSVSTLKIQRTQQEDSAVYLCASSPARDTQYFGPGTRLTVL.

The V and J genes are TRBV27 and TRBJ1-4; D is unclear. Per the germline V gene, CDR1 is MNHEY and CDR2 is SMNVEV (reference sequence). V lost 6 bases, J lost 0 bases, and 20 bases lay in between. The CDR3 length is 18 residues. The DNA of the CDR3 is TGTGCCAGCAGCCCCGTGGCCCTCTACGGGGCAACTAATGAAAAACTGTTTTTT. This encodes CASSPVALYGATNEKLFF.

V and J are TRBV20-1 and TRBJ1-1; D gene uncertain. There are 11 residues in the CDR3. Germline CDR1 DFQATT, CDR2 SNEGSKA (reference sequence). The V end lost 0 bases, the J end lost 7 bases, and 6 bases lay between the germline ends. CDR3 sequence: CSARDRYEAFF. CDR3 in DNA: TGCAGTGCTAGAGATCGGTATGAAGCTTTCTTT.

This clone was picked up a small number of times. A read error likely explains this, since a far larger clone differs by one base. V gene TRBV7-3 combines with J gene TRBJ1-1; D call uncertain. Germline V gives CDR1 SGHTA, CDR2 FQGTGA. This CDR3 comprises 12 residues. The CDR3 nucleotides are TGTTCCAGCAGCTTAACGGGCGCTGAAGCTTTCTTT. As protein: CSSSLTGAEAFF.

The rearrangement uses TRBV15 and TRBJ1-4; D is undetermined. V was shortened by 7 bases and J by 4 bases, with 13 bases between the two germline ends. The CDR3 consists of 14 residues. Germline V gives CDR1 LNHNV, CDR2 YYDKDF (reference sequence). CDR3 DNA: TGTGCCACCAATAATGGGGAGGATAATGAAAAACTGTTTTTT. It is translated as CATNNGEDNEKLFF.

CDR3 sequence reads: CASAGVNPTDRQYF. CDR3 coding DNA: TGTGCCTCGGCCGGGGTGAACCCTACGGACCGGCAGTACTTC. The V call is TRBV10-3, the J call TRBJ2-7; possible D gene TRBD2, 5 bases. This CDR3 has 14 amino acids. Trimming shortened V by 11 bases and J by 9 bases, and 26 bases separated the two germline ends. Germline lookup yields CDR1 ENHRY and CDR2 SYGVKD.

V is TRBV6-6 and J is TRBJ1-4, with D maybe TRBD1 (5 bases). The germline CDR1 and CDR2 sequences are MNHNY and SVGAGI (reference sequence). The CDR3 has 15 residues. Trimming took 0 bases from V and 8 from J, leaving 13 bases between them. For the CDR3, the DNA is TGTGCCAGCAGTTACTCGGGCAGGGAGGACGAAAAACTGTTTTTT. Translation: CASSYSGREDEKLFF.

V usage is TRBV6-6 and J usage is TRBJ1-5; the D is unclear. CDR3 length: 16 amino acids. The V gene lost 2 bases and the J gene lost 0 bases, with 11 bases spanning the gap. Per the germline V gene, CDR1 is MNHNY and CDR2 is SVGAGI (reference sequence). This chain's CDR3 is CASSYLGFYSNQPQHF. DNA of the CDR3: TGTGCCAGCAGTTACCTAGGTTTCTATAGCAATCAGCCCCAGCATTTT.

Written as DNA, the CDR3 is TGTGCCAGCAGCTTTCGACAGCCACCATACGAGCAGTACTTC. Its translation is CASSFRQPPYEQYF. The V gene is TRBV7-8, the J gene TRBJ2-7; D possibly corresponds to TRBD1 (5 bases). The CDR3 contains 14 residues. The germline CDR1 and CDR2 sequences are SGHVS and FQNEAQ. The V end lost 3 bases, the J end lost 4 bases, and 13 bases lay between the germline ends. The complete variable domain, with remaining parts taken from reference TRBV7-8 and TRBJ2-7, reads GAGVSQSPRYKVAKRGQDVALRCDPISGHVSLFWYQQALGQGPEFLTYFQNEAQLDKSGLPSDRFFAERPEGSVSTLKIQRTQQEDSAVYLCASSFRQPPYEQYFGPGTRLTVT.

The chain uses TRBV7-8 and TRBJ1-2; tentatively, D is TRBD1 (5 bases). The CDR3 consists of 15 residues. V was cut by 4 bases and J by 4 bases, with 16 bases left in between. Germline lookup yields CDR1 SGHVS and CDR2 FQNEAQ. The CDR3 reads CASSSDIQALYGYTF. The CDR3 DNA follows: TGTGCCAGCAGCTCAGATATACAGGCACTCTATGGCTACACCTTC.

This chain connects TRBV7-9 to TRBJ2-7, with 7 nucleotides matching TRBD1. Germline V lookup: CDR1 SEHNR, CDR2 FQNEAQ (reference sequence). The CDR3 length is 15 residues. V lost 1 base, J lost 3 bases, and 6 bases stayed unmatched. The CDR3 is CASSLVQGEGYEQYF. CDR3 coding DNA: TGTGCCAGCAGCTTAGTTCAGGGGGAAGGCTACGAGCAGTACTTC.

This clone was counted between two and nine times. The chain is built from TRBV7-6 and TRBJ1-1; 8 bases map to TRBD1. The CDR3 contains 15 residues. Germline V lookup: CDR1 SGHVS, CDR2 FNYEAQ. V was pared by 5 bases and J by 6 bases, with 11 bases of the junction left unmatched. In DNA, the CDR3 is TGTGCCAGCAGCACCAACTCAGGGGGCGTGGCTGAAGCTTTCTTT. Protein sequence: CASSTNSGGVAEAFF.

J is TRBJ2-7 and V is TRBV12-2; the table's D call, TRBD2, has no DNA check behind it. TRBV12-2 is a pseudogene. This CDR3 spans 19 amino acids. CDR3 residues: CASRFLGGAMVPDSYEQYF. The CDR3 bases are TGTGCAAGTCGCTTTTTGGGGGGGGCGATGGTACCGGACTCCTACGAGCAGTACTTC.

The rearrangement links TRBV7-2 to TRBJ2-1, with TRBD2 matching over 8 bases. The ends lost 5 bases at V and 0 bases at J; junction bases unmatched: 9. CDR1 is SGHTA, CDR2 FQGNSA, per germline. This CDR3 has 17 residues. Here the CDR3 reads CASSSSGDARSYNEQFF. The DNA for the CDR3 is TGTGCCAGCAGCAGTAGCGGGGACGCCCGCTCCTACAATGAGCAGTTCTTC.

This clone was detected ten times or more. V is TRBV6-5 and J is TRBJ1-1; D remains unclear. Germline CDR1 reads MNHEY; CDR2 reads SVGAGI. The CDR3 contains 14 residues. Trimming stripped 8 bases from V and 7 bases from J, with 20 bases between. As DNA, the CDR3 is TGTGCCAGCTTTGGTTCACAGACCATTAATGAAGCTTTCTTT. Its translation: CASFGSQTINEAFF.

The rearrangement joins TRBV10-3 to TRBJ1-5; D unresolved. The length of the CDR3 is 14 residues. V dropped 2 bases and J dropped 7 bases, with 12 bases sitting between them. Germline CDR1 and CDR2: ENHRY and SYGVKD. CDR3 region: CAISEEGRRQPQHF. The CDR3 nucleotides are TGTGCCATCAGTGAGGAGGGCCGGAGACAGCCCCAGCATTTT.

V usage is TRBV28 and J usage is TRBJ1-2, with no clear D. The CDR3 has 12 residues. Germline CDR1 MDHEN, CDR2 SYDVKM. Deletions cut 5 bases from V and 8 bases from J, with 12 bases between. CDR3 nucleotides: TGTGCCAGCAGTGCCTCCGCCCGGGGCTACACCTTC. Translating gives CASSASARGYTF.

The chain carries TRBV9 and TRBJ1-1, with TRBD1 as a possible D gene (6 bases). The CDR3 runs 14 residues. Trimming took 4 bases from V and 5 from J, leaving 15 bases between them. Germline V gene data show CDR1 as SGDLS and CDR2 as YYNGEE. This CDR3 is CASSTRQDLTEAFF. DNA of the CDR3: TGTGCCAGCAGCACACGACAGGATTTGACTGAAGCTTTCTTT.

This chain links TRBV5-1 with TRBJ1-2; D remains ambiguous. The CDR3 runs 12 residues. V shed 3 bases and J shed 4 bases, with 7 bases lying between them. The germline gives CDR1 SGHRS, CDR2 YFSETQ. The CDR3 bases are TGCGCCAGCAGCTCCGGGTTCTATGGCTACACCTTC. The encoded protein is CASSSGFYGYTF.

This rearrangement joins TRBV6-5 to TRBJ2-7, with a weak D call TRBD1 (6 bases). The germline V gene has CDR1 MNHEY and CDR2 SVGAGI. CDR3 length: 15 residues. Trimming stripped 2 bases from V and 0 bases from J, with 11 bases between. The CDR3 region is CASSYLQGFSYEQYF. CDR3 DNA: TGTGCCAGCAGTTACCTACAGGGTTTCTCCTACGAGCAGTACTTC.

The chain uses TRBV4-1 and TRBJ2-7; D is possibly TRBD2 (6 bases). CDR3 length: 16 residues. The ends were cut back, 0 bases at V and 0 bases at J, with 12 bases in the middle. Germline V gives CDR1 MGHRA, CDR2 YSYEKL. CDR3 nucleotide sequence: TGCGCCAGCAGCCAAGAGATAGCGGTGAGCTCCTACGAGCAGTACTTC. Protein sequence: CASSQEIAVSSYEQYF.

This chain links TRBV5-5 with TRBJ2-1, with D tentatively TRBD1 (5 bases). Trimming left V 5 bases short and J 2 bases short, with 14 bases between. CDR1 is SGHKS, CDR2 YYEKEE, per germline (reference sequence). The CDR3 runs 15 residues. The CDR3 DNA follows: TGTGCCAGCAGGGTTATGGACACACCCTACAATGAGCAGTTCTTC. Its translation: CASRVMDTPYNEQFF.

This clone was detected only once. The chain recombines TRBV5-3 with TRBJ1-6; the D gene is possibly TRBD1 (6 bases). TRBV5-3 belongs to the ORF category, with a function that is uncertain. Trimming removed 2 bases from V and 6 bases from J, with 24 bases in between. This CDR3 has 19 residues. CDR3 amino acids: CARSLDWSLRGPFNSPLHF. The CDR3 DNA sequence: TGTGCCAGAAGCTTAGACTGGTCCCTGCGGGGGCCTTTTAATTCACCCCTCCACTTT.

V gene TRBV2 combines with J gene TRBJ1-6; no clear D gene. The CDR3 covers 15 residues. V was cut by 4 bases and J by 0 bases, with 7 bases left in between. Germline CDR1 SNHLY, CDR2 FYNNEI. The CDR3 DNA reads as TGTGCCAGCAGTGCGTACAGCTCCTATAATTCACCCCTCCACTTT. Protein sequence: CASSAYSSYNSPLHF.